The text below deals with one T cell receptor beta chain. The data were obtained in a study of blood T cell repertoires in COVID-19. In the study overall: Nucleic acid was either cDNA or gDNA, and it came from T cells, B-cell-depleted T cells, or PBMCs.

Only in-frame clones appear in the TCRdb table, and some are missing; sequencing was by immunoSEQ multiplex PCR. The sample carries 250,000 to 300,000 clones, around 81% recorded once. V was clipped by 5 bases and J by 8 bases, with 12 bases between them. Germline V gives CDR1 LNHDA, CDR2 SQIVND (reference sequence). The CDR3 has 12 amino acids. This receptor was identified in a woman in her fifties or sixties with active or convalescent COVID-19. The V and J genes are TRBV19 and TRBJ1-2, with a possible D match to TRBD1 (5 bases). Material: peripheral blood. This CDR3 is CASSLRGYGYTF. Written as DNA, the CDR3 is TGTGCCAGTAGTTTAAGGGGATACGGCTACACCTTC.